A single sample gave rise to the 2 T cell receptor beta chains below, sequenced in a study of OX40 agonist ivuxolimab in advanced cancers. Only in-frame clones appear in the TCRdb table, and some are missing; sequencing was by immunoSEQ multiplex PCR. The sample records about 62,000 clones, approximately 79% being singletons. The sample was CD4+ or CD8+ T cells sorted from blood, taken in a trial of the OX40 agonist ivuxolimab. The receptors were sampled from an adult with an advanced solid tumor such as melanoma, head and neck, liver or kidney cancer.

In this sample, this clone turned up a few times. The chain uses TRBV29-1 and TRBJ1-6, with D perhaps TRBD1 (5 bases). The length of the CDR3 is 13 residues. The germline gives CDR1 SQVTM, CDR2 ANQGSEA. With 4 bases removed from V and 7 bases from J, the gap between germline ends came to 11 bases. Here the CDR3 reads CSVARDGNSPLHF. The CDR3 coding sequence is TGCAGCGTTGCCCGGGACGGAAATTCACCCCTCCACTTT.

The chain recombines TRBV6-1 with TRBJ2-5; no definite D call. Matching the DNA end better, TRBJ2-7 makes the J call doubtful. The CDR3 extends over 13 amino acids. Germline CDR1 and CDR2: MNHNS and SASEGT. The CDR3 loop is CASSEDSSYEQYF. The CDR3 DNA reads TGTGCCAGCAGTGAAGACAGCTCCTACGAGCAGTACTTC.